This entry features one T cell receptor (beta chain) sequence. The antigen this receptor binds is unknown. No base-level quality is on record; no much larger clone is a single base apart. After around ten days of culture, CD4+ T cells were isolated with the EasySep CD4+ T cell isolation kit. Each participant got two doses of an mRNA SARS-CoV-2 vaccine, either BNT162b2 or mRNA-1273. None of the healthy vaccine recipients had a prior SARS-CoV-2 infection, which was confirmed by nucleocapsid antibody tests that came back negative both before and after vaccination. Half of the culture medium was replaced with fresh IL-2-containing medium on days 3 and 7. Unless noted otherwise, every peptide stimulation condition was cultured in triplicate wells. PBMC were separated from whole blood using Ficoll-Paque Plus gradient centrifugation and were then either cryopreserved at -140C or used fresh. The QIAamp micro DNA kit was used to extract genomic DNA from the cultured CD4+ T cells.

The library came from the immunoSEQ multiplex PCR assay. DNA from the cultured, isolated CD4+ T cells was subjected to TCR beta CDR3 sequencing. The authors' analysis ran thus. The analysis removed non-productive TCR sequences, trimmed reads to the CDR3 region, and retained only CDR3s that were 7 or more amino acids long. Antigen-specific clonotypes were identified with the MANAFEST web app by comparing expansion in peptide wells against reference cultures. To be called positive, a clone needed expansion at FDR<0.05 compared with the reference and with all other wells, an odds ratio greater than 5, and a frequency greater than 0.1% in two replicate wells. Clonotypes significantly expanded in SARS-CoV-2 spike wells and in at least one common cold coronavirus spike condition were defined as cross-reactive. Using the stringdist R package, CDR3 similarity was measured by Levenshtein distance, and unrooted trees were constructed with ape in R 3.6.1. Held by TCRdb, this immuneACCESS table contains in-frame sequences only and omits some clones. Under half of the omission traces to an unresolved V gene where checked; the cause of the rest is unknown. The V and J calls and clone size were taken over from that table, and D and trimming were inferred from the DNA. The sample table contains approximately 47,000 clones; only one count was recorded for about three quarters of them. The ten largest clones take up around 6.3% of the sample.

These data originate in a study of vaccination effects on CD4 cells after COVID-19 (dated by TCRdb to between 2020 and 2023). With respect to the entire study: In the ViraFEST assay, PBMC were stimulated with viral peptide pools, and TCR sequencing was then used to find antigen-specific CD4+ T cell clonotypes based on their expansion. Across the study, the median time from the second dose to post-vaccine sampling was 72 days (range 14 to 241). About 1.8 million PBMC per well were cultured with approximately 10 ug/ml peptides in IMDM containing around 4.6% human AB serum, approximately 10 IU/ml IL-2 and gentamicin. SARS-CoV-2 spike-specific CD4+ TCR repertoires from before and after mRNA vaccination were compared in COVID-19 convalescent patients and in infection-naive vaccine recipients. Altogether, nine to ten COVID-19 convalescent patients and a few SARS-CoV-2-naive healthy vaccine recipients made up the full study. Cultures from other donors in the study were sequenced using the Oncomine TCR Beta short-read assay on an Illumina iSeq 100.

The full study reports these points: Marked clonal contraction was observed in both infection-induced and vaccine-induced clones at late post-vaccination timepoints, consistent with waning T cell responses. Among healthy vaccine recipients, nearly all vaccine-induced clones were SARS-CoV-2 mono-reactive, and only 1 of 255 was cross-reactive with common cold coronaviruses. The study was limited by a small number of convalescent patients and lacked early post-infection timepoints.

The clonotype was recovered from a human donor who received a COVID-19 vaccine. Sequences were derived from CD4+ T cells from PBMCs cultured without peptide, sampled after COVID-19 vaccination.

The nucleotide sequence reads TGCGCCAGCAGCAGAACCTCAGATGCTAACTATGGCTACACCTTC. This is translated as CASSRTSDANYGYTF. The V and J segments used are TRBV4-1 and TRBJ1-2; the D gene cannot be resolved reliably. V and J are truncated by 5 bases and 0 bases respectively, leaving an intervening sequence of 13 bases. From the cysteine up to the phenylalanine, the CDR3 has a length of 15 residues. Just CDR3 DNA is preserved here, 45 bases in frame from base 1. From a lookup of the germline V gene, CDR1 and CDR2 are MGHRA and YSYEKL.